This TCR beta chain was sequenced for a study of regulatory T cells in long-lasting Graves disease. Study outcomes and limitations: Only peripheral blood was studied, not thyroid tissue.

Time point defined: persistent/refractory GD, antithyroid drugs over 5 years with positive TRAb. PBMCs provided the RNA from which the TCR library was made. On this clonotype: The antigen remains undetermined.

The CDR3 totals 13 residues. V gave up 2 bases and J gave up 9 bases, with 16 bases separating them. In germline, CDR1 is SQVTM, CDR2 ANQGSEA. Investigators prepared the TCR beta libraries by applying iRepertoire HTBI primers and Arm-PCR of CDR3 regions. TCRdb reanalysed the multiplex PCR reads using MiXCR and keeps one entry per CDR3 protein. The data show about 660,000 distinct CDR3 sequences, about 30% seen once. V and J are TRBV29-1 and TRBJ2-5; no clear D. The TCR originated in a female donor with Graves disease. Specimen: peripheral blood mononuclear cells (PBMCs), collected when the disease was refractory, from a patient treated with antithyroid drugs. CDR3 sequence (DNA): TGCAGCGTTGAATTCCAAGGCCGCAATGCCCAGTACTTC. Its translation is CSVEFQGRNAQYF.